This T cell receptor beta chain was profiled in a study of breast tumors, draining lymph nodes, adjacent tissues. Study-level results: Tumor repertoires ranked between lymph nodes and nontumor tissue in diversity, with V and J gene preferences. That most tumor T cells come from lymph nodes remained unproven. Luminal-like breast cancer showed significantly higher tumor–nontumor repertoire similarity than basal-like.

This clonotype was counted only a few times. The antigen remains unidentified. CDR3 length: 14 amino acids. Germline CDR1 and CDR2: MNHEY and SVGAGI. V was pared by 6 bases and J by 9 bases, with 6 bases of the junction left unmatched. Samples came from axillary lymph nodes draining the breast cancer. TCRdb recomputed calls from the multiplex PCR reads with MiXCR, one row per CDR3 protein. The table has 85,000 to 130,000 distinct CDR3 sequences, over 20% seen once. This TCR was sampled from a female donor with breast cancer. Some clones in this sample may be carry-over from other donors' samples. The genes are TRBV6-5 and TRBJ2-1; 12 bases agree with TRBD2. The sequenced sample was axillary lymph node tissue. Here the CDR3 DNA reads TGTGCCAGCAGCCAGACTAGCGGGAGAAGTGAGCAGTTCTTC. Protein: CASSQTSGRSEQFF.